This TCR beta chain was captured in a study of cytomegalovirus exposure and HLA in healthy donors (TCRdb year 2017). At the level of the whole study: An earlier analysis of approximately 600 of the donors reported approximately 300 Gb of sequence data and more than 90 million unique TCR beta sequences from about 200 million T cells. A handful of DR-DQ haplotypes were handled as single units for association and clustering because linkage in the cohort was strong. Among around 400 genotyped donors of the cohort, an average of roughly 230,000 unique TCR beta nucleotide sequences was sequenced per donor, of which roughly 17% were non-productive. In the later analysis, no new phenotypic data were used to find candidate immune exposures; instead, reliance was placed on TCR beta sequences and their occurrence across donors. Using immunosequencing, the study profiled T cell repertoires from fewer than 850 subjects and related those repertoires to cytomegalovirus serostatus. High-throughput TCR immunosequencing, statistical association of individual TCRs with disease status, and machine learning were combined to predict cytomegalovirus infection status. To study patterns of TCR occurrence, a later analysis re-analyzed previously published TCR beta repertoires from 550 to 800 donors and added high-resolution HLA genotyping. An early release covering roughly 600 HLA-typed donors comprised approximately 300 gigabases of sequencing data and approximately 80 million unique TCR sequences. Both class I and class II loci were covered by HLA typing, at four-digit resolution. The study aimed to test whether cataloging public T cell receptors could reveal signatures of past pathogen exposure. Of the roughly 400 genotyped donors, about 80% fell in the genetic ancestry cluster associated with self-reported Caucasian donors. All discovery cohort repertoires had been generated using a single sequencing platform. To decide whether each TCR beta V gene segment behaved as functional or pseudogenic, an earlier analysis of some 570 of the donors relied on high-throughput TCR beta sequencing. Along with the roughly 610-subject first cohort, a separate validation cohort of 120 different subjects was used. The number of typed donors differed by locus: about 620-640 for A, B, C, DRB1 and DQB1; 522 for DQA1; about 600 for DPA1; and around 450 for DPB1. In a later genetic analysis, genome-wide SNP genotypes for about 55% of the roughly 700 donors were used, and that subset was treated as a discovery cohort. Donor age, sex, ethnicity and CMV serostatus were compiled together with the repertoire data.

The protocol used for the library was the immunoSEQ multiplex PCR assay. For the multiplex PCR, a mixture combining 60 forward primers for TCR Vbeta segments and 13 reverse primers for TCR Jbeta segments was used. Amplification of the CDR3 region of rearranged TCR beta genes was performed with a multiplex PCR assay on genomic DNA. The Illumina HiSeq System was used to sequence the amplified TCR beta libraries as 87-base-pair reads. The original pipeline was this. Across the 700 or so repertoires, a later analysis counted 60 million to 90 million unique TCR beta chains, some 11 million of which were shared by at least two donors. Raw reads were error-corrected and collapsed into unique sequences with a nearest-neighbor algorithm that merged closely related sequences to remove PCR and sequencing errors. To assign V, D and J gene segments, CDR3 sequences were aligned to IMGT reference sequences. For a sequence to be retained, a match of at least six nucleotides to both a V gene segment and a J gene segment was required. A rearrangement counted as productive if the CDR3 had no stop codons and remained in frame with V and J, and every other rearrangement counted as non-productive. Following IMGT convention, CDR3 was defined as the stretch from the second conserved V-encoded cysteine to the conserved J-encoded phenylalanine. The earlier analysis of 500 to 750 of the donors excluded any sequence lacking an unambiguous match to a single V gene segment. An earlier analysis of a few hundred of the donors classified V segments as functional when productive rearrangements were above 56.7% and as segregating when the standard deviation between donors was above 5%. To diagnose cytomegalovirus status from the catalog of TCR beta chain sequences, a statistical classification framework was built. In a later analysis, TCR nucleotide sequences were compared against IMGT/GENE-DB human TR gene sequences so that V and J genes could be assigned. Using the TCRdist pipeline, a later analysis assigned CDR3 sequences along with most-parsimonious VDJ recombination scenarios. In a later analysis, each TCR beta chain was defined by its CDR3 amino acid sequence together with its V-gene family, and reads without a unique V-gene family were excluded. In a later analysis, approximately 640 highly shared, low-generation-probability nucleotide sequences were removed to address suspected cross-contamination and a sequencing artifact. In a later analysis, a clonal expansion index was calculated for each public chain from normalized within-repertoire ranks of inferred template counts. In a later analysis, generation probabilities were computed using a VDJ recombination model fitted to out-of-frame rearrangements, and the results were checked against IGoR. In a later analysis, TCR-TCR, TCR-HLA and TCR-CMV co-occurrence was scored with hypergeometric tests, and a repertoire-size bias correction was applied to TCR pairs. False discovery rates were estimated in a later analysis by permuting HLA or CMV assignments 20 times. In a later analysis, co-occurring TCRs were grouped using DBSCAN, with TCRdist sequence similarity added in when clustering inside HLA-allele-positive subsets. Co-occurrence clustering excluded repertoires with fewer than 30,000 or more than 120,000 public chains, plus five with anomalous nucleotide sharing. TCRdb stores this immuneACCESS table with in-frame sequences only. Part of the clones is absent; in the studies checked, under half of the shortfall reflects unresolved V genes, and no reason is known for the rest. V, J and clone size derive from that table, while D and trimming were established from the DNA sequence. Here the sample has 85,000 to 130,000 clones; around 10% occur a single time. The ten most abundant clones make up more than 5% of the sample.

The CDR3 runs 13 amino acids, cysteine and phenylalanine included. Only the CDR3 DNA is retained, 39 bases long and in frame from the first base. CDR1 and CDR2, per the germline V gene (reference sequence), are WNHNN and SYGVQD. V is reduced by 7 bases and J by 5 bases, leaving a spacing of 11 bases between them. About this clone itself: This clone's antigen is unknown. No much larger clonotype is one base removed from it; base qualities were not supplied.

What the authors observed across the whole study: Presence/absence analyses assumed roughly uniform sequencing depth across donors, an assumption that may not hold. Because counts were too low, roughly 16 rarely observed V segments, including chromosome 9 orphons, were left out of the earlier analysis of about 620 of the donors. Compared with equally common non-associated chains, HLA-associated TCR beta chains in a later analysis were more clonally expanded and had lower generation probabilities. An association between a missense DCLRE1C variant and V-gene and J-gene trimming of TCR beta chains was found in a later genetic analysis and replicated in an independent cohort. A cluster of highly shared sequence variants was judged likely to be a technical artifact of the sequencing pipeline. Because HLA typing was unavailable for some donors at each locus, only the typed subset was used in association tests. An earlier analysis of around 540 of the donors showed that most TCR beta V segments appeared in productive rearrangements either about 87% or about 30% of the time, which broadly matched IMGT annotations. When HLA alleles, especially DR and DQ, strongly co-occurred, attributing TCR associations to individual alleles was difficult. The authors suggested that the approach could potentially be generalized to other disease states and immunological phenotypes. Some IMGT-functional V segments, including TRBV6-2 and TRBV6-3, could not be distinguished by the 87-base-pair reads and were therefore excluded. According to a later analysis, parvovirus B19, influenza, CMV and Epstein-Barr virus appeared linked to several top co-occurrence clusters. A later analysis associated about 17,000 TCR beta sequences with specific HLA alleles at a false discovery rate of 0.05. In a later analysis, the rate of TCR association differed among HLA loci, with DRB1 alleles having the most associated TCRs and HLA-C alleles having the fewest. According to a later analysis, most CMV-associated TCR beta chains appeared to be HLA-restricted, and the HLA associations seemed to be driven largely by CMV exposure. In both the original and validation cohorts, the classifier was reported to diagnose cytomegalovirus status with high specificity and sensitivity. A further reported finding was that TCR beta sequences accurately predicted the HLA-A and HLA-B alleles for most subjects in the first cohort. Correlated functional status among segregating V segments might reflect linkage disequilibrium, but an unknown experimental factor could not be ruled out. Compared with the roughly 700-donor mean, donors in an Asian-associated ancestry cluster had fewer N-insertions in productive TCRs, according to a later genetic analysis. In the study, some 160 TCR beta chains were listed as associated with cytomegalovirus. Immune exposure information for the cohort was limited to CMV serostatus. A few of the identified cytomegalovirus-associated TCR beta chains were confirmed in vitro to be specific for cytomegalovirus antigens. In this cohort, only TCR beta chains were sequenced, and detectable features were limited by the absence of alpha or paired-chain data. Most TCR sequences were seen in very few donors, while some public TCRs were found in many individuals.

In total, fewer than 750 healthy bone marrow donors made up the cohort. At the time of sampling, all cohort members were nominally healthy, though unrecorded immune exposures were likely present. The donor tested CMV seropositive and was one of the 289 seropositive cohort members. Every donor gave a peripheral blood sample, and the peripheral blood mononuclear cells from that sample were used for TCR beta sequencing. Genomic DNA was extracted from the blood cell samples with the Qiagen DNeasy Blood Extraction Kit. The specimen was PBMCs. The chain links TRBV10-1 with TRBJ2-2; TRBD2 is a weak D gene call, 6 bases matching. The sequence came from a man aged 35 to 55 in good health and CMV-seropositive. The nucleotides read TGCGCCAGCAACGGGGGTTTGACCGGGGAGCTGTTTTTT. Translated, this is CASNGGLTGELFF.